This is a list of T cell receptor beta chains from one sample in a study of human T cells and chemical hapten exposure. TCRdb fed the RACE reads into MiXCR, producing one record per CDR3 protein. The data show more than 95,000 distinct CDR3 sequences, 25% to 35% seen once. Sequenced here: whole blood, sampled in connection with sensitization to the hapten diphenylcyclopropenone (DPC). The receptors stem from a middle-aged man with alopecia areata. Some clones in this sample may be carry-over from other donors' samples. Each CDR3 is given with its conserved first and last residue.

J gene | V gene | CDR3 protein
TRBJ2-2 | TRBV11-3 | CASSRTGELFF
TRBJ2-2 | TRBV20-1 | CSARGDKGTGELFF
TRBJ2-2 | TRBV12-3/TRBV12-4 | CASSPRPGTTGELFF
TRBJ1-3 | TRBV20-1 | CSGITVAGNTIYF
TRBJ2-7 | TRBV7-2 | CASSFDTQTREQYF
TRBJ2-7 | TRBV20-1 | CSARVPPRDYTYEQYF
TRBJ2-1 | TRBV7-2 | CASSHPAGATYNEQFF
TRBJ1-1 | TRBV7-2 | CASSLAGRGAFF
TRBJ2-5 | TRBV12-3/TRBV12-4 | CASSLDGEETQYF
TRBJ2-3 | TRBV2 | CASSGPFTDTQYF
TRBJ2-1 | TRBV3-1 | CASSQSIVASPNEQFF
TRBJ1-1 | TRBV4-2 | CASSQAGTGGNTEAFF
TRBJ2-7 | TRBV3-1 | CASSQDGGNSYEQYF
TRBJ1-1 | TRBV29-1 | CSVVRGEGTEAFF
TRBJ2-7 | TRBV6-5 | CASSPGLVRYEQYF
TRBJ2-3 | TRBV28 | CASRVTSRATQYF
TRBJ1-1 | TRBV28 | CASNTPGSTEAFF
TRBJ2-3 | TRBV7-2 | CASSLPPDTQYF
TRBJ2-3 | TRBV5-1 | CASSYGQRSTDTQYF
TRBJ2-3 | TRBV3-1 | CASSLSGRITDTQYF
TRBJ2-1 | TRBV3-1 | CASSPGLAGEQFF
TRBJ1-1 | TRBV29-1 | CSVLATGNTEAFF
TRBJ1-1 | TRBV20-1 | CSAREGGTEAFF
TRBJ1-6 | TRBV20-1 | CSARNGGTDSPLHF
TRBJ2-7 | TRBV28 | CASAREGDPYEQYF